This T cell receptor beta chain was recorded in a study of cytomegalovirus exposure and HLA in healthy donors. The V gene end was trimmed by 5 bases and the J gene end by 6 bases; junction bases not matched to a gene: 8. This CDR3 region has 15 residues. Germline V gene lookup returns CDR1 SGHTA and CDR2 FQGTGA. Study-wide points: Many donors shared some public TCRs, even though most TCR sequences were rare.

Vbeta (60) and Jbeta (13) primers were used in the PCR. Profiled with immunoSEQ multiplex PCR; TCRdb holds only in-frame clones, not every one. This sample yields 150,000 to 200,000 clones, of which roughly three quarters are seen a single time; less than 2.5% belongs to the top ten. This clone was seen just once. Its antigen is still unknown. The chain employs TRBV7-3 and TRBJ2-1, with 9 positions matching TRBD2. The receptor was isolated from a woman aged 50 to 65 in good health and CMV-seronegative. Sequencing was done on a sample of PBMCs. CDR3 nucleotide sequence: TGTGCCAGCAGCCTCGGTCTAGCGGGAACCAATGAGCAGTTCTTC. This codes for CASSLGLAGTNEQFF. Filled out from reference TRBV7-3 and TRBJ2-1, the complete variable domain reads GAGVSQTPSNKVTEKGKYVELRCDPISGHTALYWYRQSLGQGPEFLIYFQGTGAADDSGLPNDRFFAVRPEGSVSTLKIQRTERGDSAVYLCASSLGLAGTNEQFFGPGTRLTVL.